Shown below are 32 T cell receptor beta chains from a single sample sequenced in a study of shared clonotypes between healthy human individuals. Some clones are missing from TCRdb's copy, which holds only in-frame ones; the method was immunoSEQ multiplex PCR. This table holds 780,000 or so clones, 72% found once. The sample comprised memory CD4+ T cells sorted from blood. Subset described: CD45RA-negative fraction. Receptors originate from a woman in her 30s in good health.

J is TRBJ2-5 and V is TRBV6-5; 9 nucleotides match TRBD2. After removal of 6 bases from V and 3 bases from J, the junction contained 5 bases not matched to a gene. This CDR3 spans 14 amino acids. The V gene's germline CDR1 is MNHEY and CDR2 SVGAGI. The CDR3 loop reads CASRDSGREETQYF. CDR3 coding DNA: TGTGCCAGCAGGGATAGCGGGAGAGAAGAGACCCAGTACTTC.

This chain uses TRBV6-1 with TRBJ1-4, with a tentative D call TRBD1 (5 bases). The germline V gene encodes CDR1 MNHNS and CDR2 SASEGT. The V end lost 6 bases, the J end lost 3 bases, and 14 bases lay between the germline ends. The CDR3 is 15 residues long. The CDR3 loop reads CASRTAAGPNEKLFF. CDR3 sequence (DNA): TGTGCCAGCAGGACGGCGGCAGGGCCTAATGAAAAACTGTTTTTT.

The rearrangement uses TRBV9 and TRBJ2-1, with D maybe TRBD1 (6 bases). The CDR3 is made up of 16 amino acids. The ends were cut back, 0 bases at V and 3 bases at J, with 13 bases in the middle. Germline loops: CDR1 SGDLS, CDR2 YYNGEE. Written as DNA, the CDR3 is TGTGCCAGCAGCGTAGGCCCAGGGGAGTACTACAATGAGCAGTTCTTC. This gives the protein CASSVGPGEYYNEQFF.

The chain links TRBV29-1 to TRBJ2-2, with D tentatively TRBD1 (5 bases). This CDR3 is built from 12 residues. Germline lookup yields CDR1 SQVTM and CDR2 ANQGSEA. CDR3 amino acids: CSAAKGTGELFF. The DNA of the CDR3 is TGCAGTGCGGCTAAGGGGACCGGGGAGCTGTTTTTT.

With regard to this clone: Different DNA sequences within this sample yield the same CDR3. V is TRBV20-1 and J is TRBJ2-7; D remains unclear. The ends were cut back, 3 bases at V and 3 bases at J, with 6 bases in the middle. This CDR3 region has 11 residues. Germline CDR1 reads DFQATT; CDR2 reads SNEGSKA (reference sequence). The CDR3 DNA follows: TGCAGTGCTAGTTATTACTACGAGCAGTACTTC. Translating gives CSASYYYEQYF.

This clone was recorded a few times. The chain links TRBV7-6 to TRBJ2-3, with 7 bases that match TRBD2. The junction had 22 bases not matched to a gene; V was cut back by 5 bases and J by 8 bases. This CDR3 has 18 residues. The germline V gene has CDR1 SGHVS and CDR2 FNYEAQ. For the CDR3, the DNA is TGTGCCAGCAGCCCCCCCGGGTGGGCTAGCGGAGGGGTTAGTACGCAGTATTTT. Amino acids: CASSPPGWASGGVSTQYF.

V is TRBV10-3 and J is TRBJ2-7; a possible D gene is TRBD1 (5 bases). Germline V gives CDR1 ENHRY, CDR2 SYGVKD. The CDR3 consists of 13 residues. V lost 4 bases and J 9 bases, leaving 16 bases between the germline ends. CDR3 bases: TGTGCCATCAGTGCCCAGGGCTCAAGGTTGCAGTACTTC. It encodes CAISAQGSRLQYF.

This chain connects TRBV10-1 to TRBJ2-3; 11 bases map to TRBD2. Germline values: CDR1 WNHNN, CDR2 SYGVQD (reference sequence). The CDR3 consists of 14 residues. Losses at the gene ends were 10 bases for V and 6 bases for J; bases not matched to a gene: 9. The CDR3, as DNA: TGCGCCACCGGGACTAGCGGAAATTTGGATACGCAGTATTTT. The encoded protein is CATGTSGNLDTQYF.

The genes are TRBV7-9 and TRBJ2-7; tentatively, D is TRBD1 (6 bases). The V gene's germline CDR1 is SEHNR and CDR2 FQNEAQ (reference sequence). CDR3 length equals 13 residues. Trimming took off 1 base at V and 5 bases at J, with 9 bases between the two ends. Here the CDR3 reads CASSLGQDDEQYF. CDR3 in DNA: TGTGCCAGCAGCTTAGGACAGGACGACGAGCAGTACTTC.

The chain recombines TRBV28 with TRBJ1-5; D unresolved. CDR3 length equals 14 residues. Trimming pared 3 bases from V and 3 bases from J, leaving 9 bases between. Germline assignment: CDR1 MDHEN and CDR2 SYDVKM. CDR3 residues: CASSFGQHNQPQHF. DNA of the CDR3: TGTGCCAGCAGTTTCGGTCAGCACAATCAGCCCCAGCATTTT.

A note on this clone: Other nucleotide sequences in the sample specify the same CDR3. This rearrangement joins TRBV5-1 to TRBJ2-3; perhaps TRBD1 as D (5 bases). This CDR3 region has 14 residues. Germline-derived CDR1 and CDR2 are SGHRS and YFSETQ. Trimming cost V 0 bases and J 1 base, with 6 bases left between them. The CDR3 nucleotides are TGCGCCAGCAGCTTGGCCAGGGGCACAGATACGCAGTATTTT. Its protein product is CASSLARGTDTQYF.

The chain joins TRBV11-2 to TRBJ1-2; D not certain. CDR1 and CDR2 (germline): SGHAT, FQNNGV. The length of the CDR3 is 15 residues. V was pared by 4 bases and J by 4 bases, with 16 bases between. The CDR3 nucleotides are TGTGCCAGCAGCTCTCTGCAGCGGCCGTCCTATGGCTACACCTTC. Amino acids: CASSSLQRPSYGYTF.

The chain uses TRBV10-2 and TRBJ2-1; no clear D. V lost 4 bases and J lost 10, with 11 bases in between. This CDR3 contains 12 residues. The germline V gene encodes CDR1 WSHSY and CDR2 SAAADI. CDR3 sequence: CASSGTGGEQFF. In DNA form, the CDR3 reads TGCGCCAGCAGTGGGACGGGTGGAGAGCAGTTCTTC.

In its sample, this clone was seen once. The J gene is TRBJ2-1, the V gene TRBV11-3; D is unresolved. The V and J ends lost 4 bases and 10 bases respectively, with 29 bases between them. The CDR3 totals 18 residues. The germline V gene has CDR1 SGHNT and CDR2 YENEEA. The CDR3 DNA follows: TGTGCCAGCAGCTCGGACCAACTACAAGATGCGGTGATCGACGAGCAGTTCTTC. As protein: CASSSDQLQDAVIDEQFF.

The chain couples TRBV18 to TRBJ2-1, with TRBD2 matching over 11 bases. V lost 5 bases, J lost 7 bases, and 16 bases stayed unmatched. This CDR3 is built from 18 residues. Germline V lookup: CDR1 KGHSH, CDR2 LQKENI. The CDR3 DNA reads as TGTGCCAGCTCATCCGAAGACCCGGGACTAGCGGTTGTAAATGAGCAGTTCTTC. Its translation is CASSSEDPGLAVVNEQFF.

The chain carries TRBV5-1 and TRBJ2-2; 7 bases match TRBD2. Germline V gene lookup returns CDR1 SGHRS and CDR2 YFSETQ. J lost 3 bases, V lost 5 bases, and 7 bases had no gene match. The CDR3 covers 15 residues. The DNA for the CDR3 is TGCGCCAGCAGGGGAGGGGTCTTGGACACCGGGGAGCTGTTTTTT. It specifies CASRGGVLDTGELFF.

In this sample, this clone turned up a few times. J is TRBJ2-3 and V is TRBV11-3, with TRBD2 matching over 8 bases. The germline gives CDR1 SGHNT, CDR2 YENEEA. Trimming removed 5 bases from V and 1 base from J; junction bases left unmatched: 2. This CDR3 comprises 14 residues. The CDR3 DNA is TGTGCCAGCAGCCCGGGACTAGGCACAGATACGCAGTATTTT. Encoded protein: CASSPGLGTDTQYF. The whole variable domain, filled in from reference TRBV11-3 and TRBJ2-3, reads EAGVVQSPRYKIIEKKQPVAFWCNPISGHNTLYWYLQNLGQGPELLIRYENEEAVDDSQLPKDRFSAERLKGVDSTLKIQPAELGDSAVYLCASSPGLGTDTQYFGPGTRLTVL.

This clone is a singleton in its sample. The rearrangement links TRBV19 to TRBJ2-2, with D possibly being TRBD1 (6 bases). Per the germline V gene, CDR1 is LNHDA and CDR2 is SQIVND (reference sequence). The V gene lost 3 bases and the J gene lost 7 bases, with 12 bases spanning the gap. The CDR3 totals 14 residues. The CDR3, as DNA: TGTGCCAGTAGTATGCGGCAGGGGATCGGGGAGCTGTTTTTT. It codes for CASSMRQGIGELFF.

This clone was observed once. The chain carries TRBV28 and TRBJ1-5, with TRBD1 matching over 7 bases. CDR1 is MDHEN, CDR2 SYDVKM, per germline. Trimming at V came to 3 bases and at J to 6 bases, leaving 8 bases not matched to a gene. This CDR3 has 15 residues. The CDR3 reads CASSLWAGGAQPQHF. The DNA for the CDR3 is TGTGCCAGCAGTTTGTGGGCAGGGGGGGCTCAGCCCCAGCATTTT.

This clone was seen a single time. V and J are TRBV30 and TRBJ1-1; D may be TRBD1 (5 bases). V was trimmed by 7 bases and J by 2 bases, leaving 14 bases between them. The CDR3 loop spans 13 amino acids. From germline, CDR1 is GTSNPN and CDR2 SVGIG (reference sequence). CDR3 residues: CAYKATANTEAFF. The CDR3 coding sequence is TGTGCCTACAAAGCGACAGCCAACACTGAAGCTTTCTTT.

The V call is TRBV6-1, the J call TRBJ1-3; D not certain. There are 12 residues in the CDR3. Germline V lookup: CDR1 MNHNS, CDR2 SASEGT. The V end lost 8 bases, the J end lost 4 bases, and 9 bases lay between the germline ends. CDR3 bases: TGTGCCAGCGGCACAACAGGAAACACCATATATTTT. Translating gives CASGTTGNTIYF.

V is TRBV5-6 and J is TRBJ2-2, with 14 bases fitting TRBD2. The J segment lost 5 bases and the V segment lost 4 bases, leaving 4 bases of the junction unmatched. The CDR3 covers 16 residues. In germline, CDR1 is SGHDT, CDR2 YYEEEE. CDR3 amino acids: CASSVRTSGRTGELFF. DNA for the CDR3: TGTGCCAGCAGCGTGAGGACTAGCGGGAGGACCGGGGAGCTGTTTTTT.

This clone was detected once. The chain employs TRBV18 and TRBJ1-4; D ambiguous. CDR1 and CDR2 (germline): KGHSH, LQKENI. The CDR3 totals 16 residues. The V end lost 3 bases, the J end lost 10 bases, and 21 bases lay between the germline ends. The DNA for the CDR3 is TGTGCCAGCTCACCGCCAGGCGAGGAGGGCTTGGGAAAACTGTTTTTT. It translates to CASSPPGEEGLGKLFF.

This clone occurred a few times. Additional DNA sequences in this sample encode the identical CDR3. V gene TRBV5-1 combines with J gene TRBJ1-4; 7 positions match TRBD1. CDR1 is SGHRS, CDR2 YFSETQ, per germline. The length of the CDR3 is 15 residues. V trimming: 0 bases; J trimming: 7 bases; junction bases outside the gene matches: 6. Here the CDR3 reads CASSLGDRDGEKLFF. DNA for the CDR3: TGCGCCAGCAGCTTGGGCGACAGGGATGGTGAAAAACTGTTTTTT.

Comments on this clone: Other DNA sequences in the same sample also yield this CDR3. The chain employs TRBV27 and TRBJ1-3; no clear D. V gave up 5 bases and J gave up 4 bases, with 9 bases separating them. CDR3 length: 13 residues. Germline V CDR1 and CDR2: MNHEY, SMNVEV (reference sequence). This CDR3 reads CASSPTGGNTIYF. The CDR3 region has the DNA TGTGCCAGCAGTCCAACGGGGGGAAACACCATATATTTT.

As to this clone: The junction departs from germline at one end; a sequencing error may be responsible. This chain links TRBV2 with TRBJ1-5; D may be TRBD1 (6 bases). The CDR3 totals 12 residues. Per the germline V gene, CDR1 is SNHLY and CDR2 is FYNNEI. CDR3 sequence (DNA): TGTGCCAGCAGTGAGAGGGGGAGGAATCCTGCGTTT. This translates into CASSERGRNPAF.

The CDR3: CASSPRGETGTGELFF. Written as DNA, the CDR3 is TGTGCCAGCAGCCCGAGAGGGGAGACCGGCACCGGGGAGCTGTTTTTT. This rearrangement joins TRBV7-8 to TRBJ2-2, with D perhaps matching TRBD1 or TRBD2 (5 bases each). Between the trimmed V and J ends, which lost 5 bases and 4 bases, there was a span of 17 bases. There are 16 residues in the CDR3. Germline CDR1 is SGHVS and CDR2 is FQNEAQ.

This clone was picked up a small number of times. The chain joins TRBV4-1 to TRBJ2-7; the match to TRBD2 covers 11 bases. The trim removed 4 bases at V and 3 bases at J, leaving 5 bases unmatched. Germline assignment: CDR1 MGHRA and CDR2 YSYEKL. The CDR3 contains 15 residues. The CDR3 region is CASSPQLAGDYEQYF. The CDR3 DNA follows: TGCGCCAGCAGCCCCCAACTAGCGGGAGACTACGAGCAGTACTTC.

The genes are TRBV6-4 and TRBJ2-2; D uncertain. This CDR3 contains 13 residues. Trimming left V 3 bases short and J 4 bases short, with 6 bases between. The germline CDR1 and CDR2 sequences are MRHNA and SNTAGT. DNA of the CDR3: TGTGCCAGCAGTGATTACGGCACCGGGGAGCTGTTTTTT. Protein sequence: CASSDYGTGELFF.

The rearrangement joins TRBV2 to TRBJ2-1, with 7 positions matching TRBD2. The CDR3 totals 13 residues. Trimming at V came to 0 bases and at J to 14 bases, leaving 7 bases not matched to a gene. CDR1 is SNHLY, CDR2 FYNNEI, per germline. CDR3 protein: CASSEAAGLKKFF. CDR3 nucleotides: TGTGCCAGCAGTGAAGCAGCGGGACTTAAAAAGTTCTTC.

The J gene is TRBJ1-2, the V gene TRBV5-1, with TRBD1 matching over 7 bases. After removal of 9 bases from V and 6 bases from J, the junction contained 17 bases not matched to a gene. The CDR3 is made up of 15 amino acids. Germline CDR1 and CDR2: SGHRS and YFSETQ. The CDR3 DNA reads as TGCGCCACCACGGTAGGGGTCGACAGGGCGCATGGCTACACCTTC. Encoded protein: CATTVGVDRAHGYTF.

The chain recombines TRBV29-1 with TRBJ2-3; TRBD2 agrees at 10 bases. The length of the CDR3 is 12 residues. V shed 7 bases and J 10 bases; nucleotides not matched to a gene: 8. Germline loops: CDR1 SQVTM, CDR2 ANQGSEA. The CDR3 DNA is TGCAGCGCCTTTTCTGGGACTAGCGCGCAGTATTTT. This sequence encodes CSAFSGTSAQYF.